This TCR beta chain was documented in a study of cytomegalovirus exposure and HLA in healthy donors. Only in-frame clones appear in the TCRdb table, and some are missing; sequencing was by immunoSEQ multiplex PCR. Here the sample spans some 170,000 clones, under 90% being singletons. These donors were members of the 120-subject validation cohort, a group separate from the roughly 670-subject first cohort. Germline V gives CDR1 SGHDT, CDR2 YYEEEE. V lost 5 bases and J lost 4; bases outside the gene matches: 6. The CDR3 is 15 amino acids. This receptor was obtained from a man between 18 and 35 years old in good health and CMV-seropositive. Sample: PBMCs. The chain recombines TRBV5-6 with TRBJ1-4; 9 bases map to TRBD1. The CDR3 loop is CASREQGAGNEKLFF. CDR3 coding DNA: TGTGCCAGCAGGGAACAGGGGGCTGGTAATGAAAAACTGTTTTTT. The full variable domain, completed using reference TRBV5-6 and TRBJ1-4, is DAGVTQSPTHLIKTRGQQVTLRCSPKSGHDTVSWYQQALGQGPQFIFQYYEEEERQRGNFPDRFSGHQFPNYSSELNVNALLLGDSALYLCASREQGAGNEKLFFGSGTQLSVL.